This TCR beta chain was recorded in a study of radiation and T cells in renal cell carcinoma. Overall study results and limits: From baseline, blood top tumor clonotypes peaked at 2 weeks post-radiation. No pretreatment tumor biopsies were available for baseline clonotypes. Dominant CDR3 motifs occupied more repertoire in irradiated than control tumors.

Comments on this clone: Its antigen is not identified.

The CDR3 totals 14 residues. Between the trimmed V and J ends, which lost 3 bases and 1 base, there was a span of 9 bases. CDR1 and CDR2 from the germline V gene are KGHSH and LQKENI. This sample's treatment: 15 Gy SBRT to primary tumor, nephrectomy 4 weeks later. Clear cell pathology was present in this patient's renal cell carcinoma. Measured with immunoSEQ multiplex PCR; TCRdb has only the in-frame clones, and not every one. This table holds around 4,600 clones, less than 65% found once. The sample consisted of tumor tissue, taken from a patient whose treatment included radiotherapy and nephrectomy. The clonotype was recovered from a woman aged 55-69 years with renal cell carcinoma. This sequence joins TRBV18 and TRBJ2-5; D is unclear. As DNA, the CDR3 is TGTGCCAGCTCACCCGCTGCGTTCCAAGAGACCCAGTACTTC. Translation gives CASSPAAFQETQYF.